This T cell receptor beta chain was identified during a study of patients and donors after allogeneic stem cell transplantation. TCRdb fed the RT-PCR reads into MiXCR, producing one record per CDR3 protein. The data contain roughly 940,000 distinct CDR3 sequences, more than 15% of them singletons. This CDR3 has 14 amino acids. The trim removed 6 bases at V and 10 bases at J, leaving 8 bases unmatched. Specimen: blood, either unsorted or a sorted T cell fraction (not recorded which). The chain has TRBV12-3 or TRBV12-4 and TRBJ1-6; 8 nucleotides line up with TRBD1. The TCR originated in a human donor who was either an allogeneic HSCT recipient or a stem cell or donor lymphocyte infusion donor (not recorded which). It is not recorded whose cells these are; they may come from a transplant donor. CDR3 nucleotide sequence: TGTGCCAGCAGATTCGACAGGGGTCCCTCACCCCTCCACTTT. Encoded protein: CASRFDRGPSPLHF.